Included here is one T cell receptor beta chain sequence, with context. V lost 3 bases, J lost 4 bases, and 9 bases lay in between. CDR3 length: 13 amino acids. After constant-region reverse-primer amplification, full-length variable regions underwent semi-nested PCR with Nested Universal Primer A. TCRdb fed the 5' RACE reads into MiXCR, producing one record per CDR3 protein. This sample has fewer than 40,000 distinct CDR3 sequences, with around a quarter found just once. This chain links TRBV12-3 or TRBV12-4 with TRBJ1-1, with unresolved D. The receptor was isolated from a female donor with breast cancer. Sequenced: memory CD4+ T cells sorted from blood. Subset here: memory CD4+ T cells, CD4+CD45RO+CD25-. The CDR3 nucleotides read TGTGCCAGCAGTTTTCAAACCGCCACTGAAGCTTTCTTT. This translates into CASSFQTATEAFF.